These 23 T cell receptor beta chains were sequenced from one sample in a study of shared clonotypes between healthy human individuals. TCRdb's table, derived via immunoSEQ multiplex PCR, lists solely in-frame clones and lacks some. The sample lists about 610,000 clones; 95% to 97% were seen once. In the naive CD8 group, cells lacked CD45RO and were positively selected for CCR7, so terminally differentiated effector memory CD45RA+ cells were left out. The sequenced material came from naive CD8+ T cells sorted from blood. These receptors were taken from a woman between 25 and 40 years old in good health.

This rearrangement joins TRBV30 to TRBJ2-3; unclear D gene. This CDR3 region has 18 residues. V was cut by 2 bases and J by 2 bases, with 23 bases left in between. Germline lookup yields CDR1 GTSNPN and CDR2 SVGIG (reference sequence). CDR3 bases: TGTGCCTGGAGTCAACGACATGTTGGCCCCAGCTTCACAGATACGCAGTATTTT. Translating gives CAWSQRHVGPSFTDTQYF.

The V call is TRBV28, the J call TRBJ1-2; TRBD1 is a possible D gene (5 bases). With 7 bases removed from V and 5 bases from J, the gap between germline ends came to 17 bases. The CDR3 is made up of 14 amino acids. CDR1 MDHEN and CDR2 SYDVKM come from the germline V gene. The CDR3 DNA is TGTGCCAGCACCCCCCAGGGACTGCATTATGGCTACACCTTC. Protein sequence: CASTPQGLHYGYTF.

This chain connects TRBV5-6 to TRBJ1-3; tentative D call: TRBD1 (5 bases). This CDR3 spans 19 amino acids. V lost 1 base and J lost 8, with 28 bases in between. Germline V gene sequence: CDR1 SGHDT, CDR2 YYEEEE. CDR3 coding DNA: TGTGCCAGCAGCTTGCCCTTGGACACTGGTGTGCTAGAAGGAGACACCATATATTTT. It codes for CASSLPLDTGVLEGDTIYF.

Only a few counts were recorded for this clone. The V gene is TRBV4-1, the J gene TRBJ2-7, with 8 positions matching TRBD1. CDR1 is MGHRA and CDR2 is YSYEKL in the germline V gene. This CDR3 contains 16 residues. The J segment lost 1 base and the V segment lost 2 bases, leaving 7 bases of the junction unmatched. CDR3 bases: TGCGCCAGCAGCCAAAGCCCGAGACAGGGGTCCTACGAGCAGTACTTC. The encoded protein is CASSQSPRQGSYEQYF.

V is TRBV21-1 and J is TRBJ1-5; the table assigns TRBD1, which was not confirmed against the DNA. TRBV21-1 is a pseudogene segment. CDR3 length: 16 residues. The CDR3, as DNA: TGTGCCAGCAGCAAAGAAAGGACAGGCCTCAATCAGCCCCAGCATTTT. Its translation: CASSKERTGLNQPQHF.

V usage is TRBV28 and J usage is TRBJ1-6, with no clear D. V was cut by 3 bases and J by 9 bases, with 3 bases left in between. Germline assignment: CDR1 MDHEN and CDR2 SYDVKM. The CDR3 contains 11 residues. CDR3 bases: TGTGCCAGCAGTTTTTTTTCACCCCTCCACTTT. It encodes CASSFFSPLHF. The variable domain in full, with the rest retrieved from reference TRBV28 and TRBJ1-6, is DVKVTQSSRYLVKRTGEKVFLECVQDMDHENMFWYRQDPGLGLRLIYFSYDVKMKEKGDIPEGYSVSREKKERFSLILESASTNQTSMYLCASSFFSPLHFGNGTRLTVT.

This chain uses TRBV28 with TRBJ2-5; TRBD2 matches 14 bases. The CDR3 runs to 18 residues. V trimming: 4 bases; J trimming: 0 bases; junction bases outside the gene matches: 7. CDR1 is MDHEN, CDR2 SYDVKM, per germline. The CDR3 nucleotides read TGTGCCAGCAGTTGGGAGACTAGCGGGAGGGGGAACCAAGAGACCCAGTACTTC. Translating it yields CASSWETSGRGNQETQYF.

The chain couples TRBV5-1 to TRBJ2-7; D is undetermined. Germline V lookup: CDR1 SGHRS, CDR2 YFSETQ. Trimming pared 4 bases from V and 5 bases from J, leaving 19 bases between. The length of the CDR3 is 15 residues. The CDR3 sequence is CASSPGLLYPHEQYF. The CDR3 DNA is TGCGCCAGCAGCCCGGGCCTCCTTTATCCCCACGAGCAGTACTTC.

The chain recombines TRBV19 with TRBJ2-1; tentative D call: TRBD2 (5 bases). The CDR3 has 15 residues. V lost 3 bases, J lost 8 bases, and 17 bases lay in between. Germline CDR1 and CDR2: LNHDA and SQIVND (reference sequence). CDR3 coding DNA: TGTGCCAGTAGTATCCCGGGCGGGTCGAGTGATGAGCAGTTCTTC. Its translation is CASSIPGGSSDEQFF.

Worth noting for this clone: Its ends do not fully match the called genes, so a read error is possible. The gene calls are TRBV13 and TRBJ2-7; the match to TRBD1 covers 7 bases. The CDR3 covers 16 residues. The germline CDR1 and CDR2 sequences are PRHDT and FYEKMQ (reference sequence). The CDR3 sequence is CASTLSSGQSNYEQYF. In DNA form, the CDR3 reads TGTGCCAGCACCTTAAGCTCGGGACAGTCAAACTACGAGCAGTACTTC.

In DNA, the CDR3 is TGTGCCAGCACTCGGCCCTCTAGTACTGAAGCTTTCTTT. It encodes CASTRPSSTEAFF. The chain joins TRBV27 to TRBJ1-1; D gene unclear. This CDR3 has 13 amino acids. Germline CDR1 and CDR2: MNHEY and SMNVEV (reference sequence). V was clipped by 7 bases and J by 5 bases, with 14 bases between them.

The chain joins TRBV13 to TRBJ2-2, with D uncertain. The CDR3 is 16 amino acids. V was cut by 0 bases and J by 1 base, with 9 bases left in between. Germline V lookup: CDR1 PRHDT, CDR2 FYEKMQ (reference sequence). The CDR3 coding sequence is TGTGCCAGCAGCTTAGGTATGACACAGAACACCGGGGAGCTGTTTTTT. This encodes CASSLGMTQNTGELFF.

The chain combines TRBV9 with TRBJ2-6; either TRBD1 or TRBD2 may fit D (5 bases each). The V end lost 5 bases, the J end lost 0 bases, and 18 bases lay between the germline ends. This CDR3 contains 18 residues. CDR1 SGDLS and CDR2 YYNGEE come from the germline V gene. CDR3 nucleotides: TGTGCCAGCAGGGACTCTCCCCAGGGTCGCTCTGGGGCCAACGTCCTGACTTTC. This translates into CASRDSPQGRSGANVLTF.

This CDR3 is CSVEGADEQYF. CDR3 in DNA: TGCAGCGTTGAGGGGGCGGACGAGCAGTACTTC. The rearrangement joins TRBV29-1 to TRBJ2-5; a possible D gene is TRBD1 (6 bases). The DNA end is a closer match to TRBJ2-7, so the J assignment may be wrong. The CDR3 runs to 11 residues. Germline V gives CDR1 SQVTM, CDR2 ANQGSEA.

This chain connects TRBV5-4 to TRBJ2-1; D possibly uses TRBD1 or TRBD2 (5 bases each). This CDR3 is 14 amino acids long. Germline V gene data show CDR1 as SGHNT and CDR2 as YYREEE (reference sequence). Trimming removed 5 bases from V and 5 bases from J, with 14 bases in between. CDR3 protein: CASRGMGVHNEQFF. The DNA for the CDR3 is TGTGCCAGCAGAGGGATGGGGGTCCACAATGAGCAGTTCTTC. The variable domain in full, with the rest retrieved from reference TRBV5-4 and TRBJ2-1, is ETGVTQSPTHLIKTRGQQVTLRCSSQSGHNTVSWYQQALGQGPQFIFQYYREEENGRGNFPPRFSGLQFPNYSSELNVNALELDDSALYLCASRGMGVHNEQFFGPGTRLTVL.

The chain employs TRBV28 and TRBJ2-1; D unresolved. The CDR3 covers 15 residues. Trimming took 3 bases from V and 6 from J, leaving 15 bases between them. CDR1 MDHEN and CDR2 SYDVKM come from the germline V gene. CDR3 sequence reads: CASSLEPPAVNEQFF. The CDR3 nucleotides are TGTGCCAGCAGTTTGGAGCCGCCAGCCGTCAATGAGCAGTTCTTC.

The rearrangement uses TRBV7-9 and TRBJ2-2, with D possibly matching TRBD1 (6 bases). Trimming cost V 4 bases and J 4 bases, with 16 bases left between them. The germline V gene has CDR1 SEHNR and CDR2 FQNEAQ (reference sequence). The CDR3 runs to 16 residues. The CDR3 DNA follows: TGTGCCAGCAGCTCCACAGGGATCCGGGTCACCGGGGAGCTGTTTTTT. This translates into CASSSTGIRVTGELFF.

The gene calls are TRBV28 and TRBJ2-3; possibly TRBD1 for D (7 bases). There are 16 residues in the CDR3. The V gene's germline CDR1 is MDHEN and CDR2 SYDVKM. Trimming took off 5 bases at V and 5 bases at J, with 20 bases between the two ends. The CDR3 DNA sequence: TGTGCCAGCAGTCCCCAAAGGGCAGGGGGGTTAGATACGCAGTATTTT. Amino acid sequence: CASSPQRAGGLDTQYF.

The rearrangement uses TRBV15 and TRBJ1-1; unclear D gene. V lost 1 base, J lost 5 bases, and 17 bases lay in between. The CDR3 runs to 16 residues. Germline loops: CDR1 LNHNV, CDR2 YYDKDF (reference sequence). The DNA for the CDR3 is TGTGCCACCAGCAGAGCCCGTAGGGAGGGAAAGACTGAAGCTTTCTTT. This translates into CATSRARREGKTEAFF.

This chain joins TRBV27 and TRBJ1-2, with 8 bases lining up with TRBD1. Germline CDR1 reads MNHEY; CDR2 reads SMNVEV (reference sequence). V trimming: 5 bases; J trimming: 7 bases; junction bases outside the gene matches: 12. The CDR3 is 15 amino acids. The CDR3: CASSGSTQGASGYTF. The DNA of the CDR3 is TGTGCCAGCAGTGGAAGCACTCAGGGGGCGAGTGGCTACACCTTC.

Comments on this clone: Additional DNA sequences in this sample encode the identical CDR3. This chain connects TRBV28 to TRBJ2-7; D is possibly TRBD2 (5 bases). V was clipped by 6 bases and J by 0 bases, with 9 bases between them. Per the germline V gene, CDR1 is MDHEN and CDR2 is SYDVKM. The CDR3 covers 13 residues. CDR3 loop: CASSLGSSYEQYF. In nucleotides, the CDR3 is TGTGCCAGCAGCCTAGGGAGCTCCTACGAGCAGTACTTC.

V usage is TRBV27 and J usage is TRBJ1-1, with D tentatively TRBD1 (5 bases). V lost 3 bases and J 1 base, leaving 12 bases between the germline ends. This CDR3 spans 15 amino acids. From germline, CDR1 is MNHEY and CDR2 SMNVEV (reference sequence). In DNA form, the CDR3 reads TGTGCCAGCAGTTTTGGAGGGGCCCAGAACACTGAAGCTTTCTTT. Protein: CASSFGGAQNTEAFF.

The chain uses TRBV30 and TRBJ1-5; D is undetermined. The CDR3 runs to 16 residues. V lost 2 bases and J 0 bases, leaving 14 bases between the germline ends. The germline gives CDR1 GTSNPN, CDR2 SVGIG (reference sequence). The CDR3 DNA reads TGTGCCTGGAGTCCAGGAACGGGGTATAGCAATCAGCCCCAGCATTTT. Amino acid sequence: CAWSPGTGYSNQPQHF.